This TCR beta chain was identified during a study of cytomegalovirus exposure and HLA in healthy donors. The PCR made use of 60 Vbeta and 13 Jbeta primers. TCRdb's copy holds only in-frame clones and misses some; the assay was immunoSEQ multiplex PCR. The sample holds roughly 90,000 clones, around 78% seen once. Though nominally healthy at sampling, donors likely had unrecorded immune exposures. V lost 6 bases to trimming and J lost 7 bases, with 10 bases between them. The germline V gene has CDR1 MNHEY and CDR2 SVGAGI. This CDR3 spans 11 amino acids. Remarks on this clone: The antigen is undetermined.

Study conclusions and caveats: Later on, an analysis found that several of the most significant clusters appeared to be linked to common viral pathogens, which included parvovirus B19. Fewer N-insertions than the 666-donor mean were reportedly shown by an Asian-associated ancestry cluster in a later analysis. A later analysis linked more than 15,000 TCR beta sequences to HLA alleles at 0.05 false discovery rate.

Sequencing was done on a sample of PBMCs. The V and J genes are TRBV6-5 and TRBJ2-7; D unclear. This receptor was obtained from a woman aged 40 to 49 in good health and CMV-seropositive. Here the CDR3 DNA reads TGTGCCAGCAGCCCCTATGAAGAGCAGTACTTC. This sequence encodes CASSPYEEQYF.